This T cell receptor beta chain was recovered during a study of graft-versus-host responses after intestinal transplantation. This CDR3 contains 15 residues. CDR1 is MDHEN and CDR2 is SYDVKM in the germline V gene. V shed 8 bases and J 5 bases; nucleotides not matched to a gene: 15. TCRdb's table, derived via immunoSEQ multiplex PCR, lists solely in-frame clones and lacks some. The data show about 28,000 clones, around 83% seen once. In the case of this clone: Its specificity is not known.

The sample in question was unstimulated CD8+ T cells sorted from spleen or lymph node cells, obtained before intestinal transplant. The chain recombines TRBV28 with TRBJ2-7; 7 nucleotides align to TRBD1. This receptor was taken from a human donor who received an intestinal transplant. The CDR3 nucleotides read TGTGCCAGCCATCCCCGAGGGGGCCAATTACACGAGCAGTACTTC. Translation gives CASHPRGGQLHEQYF.